Below are 3 T cell receptor beta chains sequenced from a single sample in a study of shared clonotypes between healthy human individuals. This table comes from immunoSEQ multiplex PCR, and its TCRdb copy is limited to in-frame clones, with some not included. Of roughly 700,000 clones in the sample, 74% are singletons; the top ten hold about 1.8%. The sequenced sample was memory CD4+ T cells sorted from blood. As to subset: CD45RA-negative fraction. These receptors were obtained from a woman aged 25 to 39 in good health.

The V call is TRBV7-3, the J call TRBJ2-5; unclear D gene. Trimming removed 5 bases at V and 0 bases at J, with 7 bases between. The CDR3 is 13 residues long. Germline values: CDR1 SGHTA, CDR2 FQGTGA. The CDR3 spells CASSKSYQETQYF. The DNA of the CDR3 is TGTGCCAGCAGCAAAAGCTACCAAGAGACCCAGTACTTC.

The rearrangement uses TRBV29-1 and TRBJ2-3; D not certain. The ends were cut back, 4 bases at V and 3 bases at J, with 8 bases in the middle. Germline CDR1 is SQVTM and CDR2 is ANQGSEA. The CDR3 has 12 amino acids. This chain's CDR3 is CSVAYTTDTQYF. In nucleotides, the CDR3 is TGCAGCGTTGCATACACGACAGATACGCAGTATTTT.

The CDR3 is CASRAGGGGNQPQHF. CDR3 in DNA: TGTGCCAGCAGGGCAGGGGGAGGTGGCAATCAGCCCCAGCATTTT. The V gene is TRBV6-6, the J gene TRBJ1-5; TRBD1 agrees at 7 bases. Germline CDR1 is MNHNY and CDR2 is SVGAGI (reference sequence). This CDR3 has 15 residues. V gave up 6 bases and J gave up 2 bases; unmatched junction bases: 7.